Following are 10 T cell receptor beta chains from one sample sequenced in a study of monozygotic twins with inflammatory bowel disease. TCRdb re-called the 5' RACE reads and gives one entry per CDR3 protein, without DNA. The sample table sets out roughly 330,000 distinct CDR3 sequences. Sequences were obtained from blood. The receptor source for this set is a human donor with ulcerative colitis or Crohn's disease, or a healthy co-twin of an affected twin (not recorded which).

This chain links TRBV12-3 or TRBV12-4 with TRBJ2-2; as DNA is missing, the TRBD2 call by TCRdb cannot be tested. The CDR3 is 12 residues long. The CDR3 here is CASSPHTGELFF.

The rearrangement links TRBV6-5 to TRBJ2-5; TCRdb reports TRBD2, a call that lacks DNA to check it against. The CDR3 has 19 amino acids. Germline lookup yields CDR1 MNHEY and CDR2 SVGAGI. CDR3 protein: CASSYSSPSGLAVLETQYF.

The chain combines TRBV12-3 or TRBV12-4 with TRBJ2-2; TCRdb calls TRBD1, which cannot be checked without DNA. The CDR3 length is 13 residues. The chain's CDR3 is CAGTGTNTGELFF.

The rearrangement joins TRBV27 to TRBJ2-3; TCRdb indicates TRBD1, and absent DNA this call remains unverified. Germline V gene lookup returns CDR1 MNHEY and CDR2 SMNVEV (reference sequence). This CDR3 spans 20 amino acids. The CDR3 region is CASSPLLTPGQGARTDTQYF.

The chain couples TRBV7-9 to TRBJ2-1; TCRdb's D call of TRBD1 is untestable without DNA. CDR3 length equals 14 residues. The germline V gene encodes CDR1 SEHNR and CDR2 FQNEAQ (reference sequence). The CDR3 loop is CASSRQGFNNEQFF.

The rearrangement joins TRBV6-2 or TRBV6-3 to TRBJ2-1; TCRdb lists TRBD2, though no DNA is available to test this call. The V gene's germline CDR1 is MNHEY and CDR2 SVGEGT. This CDR3 region has 16 residues. CDR3 residues: CASSYLRAGSYNEQFF.

V and J are TRBV10-3 and TRBJ2-7; with no DNA, the TCRdb D assignment of TRBD1 cannot be verified. The CDR3 totals 14 residues. Germline CDR1 reads ENHRY; CDR2 reads SYGVKD. The CDR3: CAIRPGQESYEQYF.

The genes are TRBV29-1 and TRBJ2-1; as DNA is missing, the TRBD2 call by TCRdb cannot be tested. Per the germline V gene, CDR1 is SQVTM and CDR2 is ANQGSEA. CDR3 length: 16 amino acids. This CDR3 is CSVEDRAGLAGNEQFF.

This rearrangement joins TRBV19 to TRBJ1-5. CDR1 is LNHDA and CDR2 is SQIVND in the germline V gene (reference sequence). The CDR3 covers 12 residues. CDR3 protein: CASSIETQPQHF.

The chain has TRBV28 and TRBJ2-7; TCRdb calls TRBD1, which cannot be checked without DNA. Germline V gives CDR1 MDHEN, CDR2 SYDVKM. The CDR3 covers 15 residues. The chain's CDR3 is CASSWRTVRSYEQYF.